A single sample is the source of the 2 T cell receptor beta chains below, sequenced in a study of T cells in Graves' hyperthyroidism and ophthalmopathy. Amplification targeted TCR beta CDR3 regions from RNA transcripts. The HTBI set primed first-round TCR CDR3 RT-PCR. TCRdb redid the calling of the multiplex PCR reads with MiXCR, one entry per CDR3 protein. The sample gives around 760,000 distinct CDR3 sequences, about a third of which show up once; around 29% is in the top ten. The source material was blood. The receptors here all came from a woman in her 40s with Graves' hyperthyroidism.

This clonotype was counted ten times or more. The chain recombines TRBV10-3 with TRBJ2-2, with 10 bases that match TRBD1. With V trimmed by 6 bases and J by 6 bases, 7 bases remained unmatched. The germline V gene has CDR1 ENHRY and CDR2 SYGVKD. The CDR3 covers 15 residues. In DNA form, the CDR3 reads TGTGCCATCAGAACCGGGACAGGGGCATCCGGGGAGCTGTTTTTT. This codes for CAIRTGTGASGELFF.

This clonotype was seen a few times. The rearrangement links TRBV7-2 to TRBJ1-2, with a possible D match to TRBD1 (5 bases). Germline values: CDR1 SGHTA, CDR2 FQGNSA. This CDR3 has 14 residues. V was clipped by 6 bases and J by 4 bases, with 15 bases between them. DNA for the CDR3: TGTGCCAGCAGTCAGCCGGGGCTTAGCTATGGCTACACCTTC. It codes for CASSQPGLSYGYTF.